This T cell receptor (beta chain) is drawn from a study of neoadjuvant anti-PD-1 for oral cavity cancer. Turning to the study itself: Patients without progression received a fourth nivolumab dose around day 43, then surgical resection on days 50-56. Study-level results: Post-nivolumab, blood T cell clonality was significantly elevated in non-responders. Only a few patients per response group were TCR-analyzed; validation needed.

Measured with immunoSEQ multiplex PCR; TCRdb has only the in-frame clones, and not every one. The repertoire holds approximately 72,000 clones, with more than 70% as singletons. The CDR3 consists of 14 residues. Germline lookup yields CDR1 MNHEY and CDR2 SVGAGI. The germline V and J ends were trimmed by 6 bases and 0 bases, with 11 bases remaining between them. Details on this clone: Antigen specificity is unknown.

This chain connects TRBV6-5 to TRBJ1-2, with unresolved D. The TCR was taken from a person between 35 and 79 years old with oral cavity squamous cell carcinoma. This specimen was PBMCs, taken before nivolumab (anti-PD-1) treatment. The CDR3 region is CASSRPGANYGYTF. DNA for the CDR3: TGTGCCAGCAGCCGCCCTGGGGCTAACTATGGCTACACCTTC.